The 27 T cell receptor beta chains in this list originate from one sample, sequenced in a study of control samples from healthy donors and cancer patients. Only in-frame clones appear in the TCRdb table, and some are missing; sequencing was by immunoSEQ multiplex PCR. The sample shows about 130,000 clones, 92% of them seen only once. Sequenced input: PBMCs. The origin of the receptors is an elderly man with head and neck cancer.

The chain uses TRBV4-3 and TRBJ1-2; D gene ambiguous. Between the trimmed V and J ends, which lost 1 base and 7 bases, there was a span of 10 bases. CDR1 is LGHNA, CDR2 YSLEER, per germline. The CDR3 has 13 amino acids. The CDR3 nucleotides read TGCGCCAGCAGCCAAGTAGATTTTGGTGGCTACACCTTC. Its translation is CASSQVDFGGYTF.

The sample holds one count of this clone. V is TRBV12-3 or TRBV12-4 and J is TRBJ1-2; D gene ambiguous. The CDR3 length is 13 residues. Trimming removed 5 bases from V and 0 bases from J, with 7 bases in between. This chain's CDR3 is CASSPAANYGYTF. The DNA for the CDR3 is TGTGCCAGCAGTCCAGCAGCTAACTATGGCTACACCTTC.

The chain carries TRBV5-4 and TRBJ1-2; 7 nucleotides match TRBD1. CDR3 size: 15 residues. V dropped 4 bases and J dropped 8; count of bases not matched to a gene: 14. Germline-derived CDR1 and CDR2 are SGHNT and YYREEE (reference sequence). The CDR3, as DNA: TGTGCCAGCAGCCCCCCTCCAACCGACAGGGTAGGCTACACCTTC. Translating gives CASSPPPTDRVGYTF.

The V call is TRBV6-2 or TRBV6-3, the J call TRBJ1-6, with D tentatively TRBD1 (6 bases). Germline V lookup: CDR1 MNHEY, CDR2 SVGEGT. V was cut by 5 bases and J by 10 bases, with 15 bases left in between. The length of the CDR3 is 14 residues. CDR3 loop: CASSATGSGSPLHF. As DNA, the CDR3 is TGTGCCAGCAGTGCCACAGGGTCTGGGTCACCCCTCCACTTT.

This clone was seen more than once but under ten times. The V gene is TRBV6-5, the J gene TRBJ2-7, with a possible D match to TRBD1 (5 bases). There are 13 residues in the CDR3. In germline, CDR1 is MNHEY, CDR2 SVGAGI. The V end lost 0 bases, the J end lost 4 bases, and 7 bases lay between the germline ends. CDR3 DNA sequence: TGTGCCAGCAGTTACTCCGACAGATACGAGCAGTACTTC. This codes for CASSYSDRYEQYF.

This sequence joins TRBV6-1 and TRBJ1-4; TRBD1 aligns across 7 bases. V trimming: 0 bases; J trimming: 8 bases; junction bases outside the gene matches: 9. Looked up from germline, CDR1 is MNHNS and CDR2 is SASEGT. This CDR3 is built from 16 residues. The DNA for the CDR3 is TGTGCCAGCAGTGAAGCACTTGGGCAGGGGGGGGAAAAACTGTTTTTT. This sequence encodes CASSEALGQGGEKLFF.

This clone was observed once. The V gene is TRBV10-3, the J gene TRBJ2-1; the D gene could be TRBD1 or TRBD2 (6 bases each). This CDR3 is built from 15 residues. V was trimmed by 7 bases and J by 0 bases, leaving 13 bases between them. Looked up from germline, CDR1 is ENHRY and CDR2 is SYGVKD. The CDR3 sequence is CAINPRGGSYNEQFF. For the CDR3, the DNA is TGTGCCATCAATCCCAGGGGAGGCTCCTACAATGAGCAGTTCTTC.

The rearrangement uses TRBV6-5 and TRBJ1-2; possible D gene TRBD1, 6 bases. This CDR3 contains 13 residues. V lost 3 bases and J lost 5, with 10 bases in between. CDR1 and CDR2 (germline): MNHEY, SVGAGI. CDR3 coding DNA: TGTGCCAGCAGTTATGAAACAGGGTATGGCTACACCTTC. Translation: CASSYETGYGYTF.

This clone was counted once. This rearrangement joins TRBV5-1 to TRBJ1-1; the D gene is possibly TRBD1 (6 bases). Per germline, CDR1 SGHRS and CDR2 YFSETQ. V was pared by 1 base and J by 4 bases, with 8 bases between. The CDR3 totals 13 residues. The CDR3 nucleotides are TGCGCCAGCAGCTTGAGGGGGGTCACTGAAGCTTTCTTT. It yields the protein CASSLRGVTEAFF.

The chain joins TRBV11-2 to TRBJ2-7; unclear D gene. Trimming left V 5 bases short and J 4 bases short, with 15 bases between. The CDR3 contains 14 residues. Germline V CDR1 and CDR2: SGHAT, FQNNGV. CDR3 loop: CASSGPSIGYEQYF. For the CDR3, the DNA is TGTGCCAGCAGCGGCCCCTCGATCGGGTACGAGCAGTACTTC.

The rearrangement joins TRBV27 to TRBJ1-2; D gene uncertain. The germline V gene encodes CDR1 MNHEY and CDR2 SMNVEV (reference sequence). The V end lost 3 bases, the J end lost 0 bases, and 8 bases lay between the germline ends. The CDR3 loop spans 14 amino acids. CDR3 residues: CASSLSVPNYGYTF. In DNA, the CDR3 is TGTGCCAGCAGTTTGTCGGTCCCTAACTATGGCTACACCTTC.

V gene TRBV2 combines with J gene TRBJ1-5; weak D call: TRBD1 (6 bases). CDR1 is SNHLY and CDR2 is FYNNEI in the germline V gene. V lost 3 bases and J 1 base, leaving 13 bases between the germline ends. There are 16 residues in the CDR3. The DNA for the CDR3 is TGTGCCAGCAGTGACAGGGGTGGTCAAAGCAATCAGCCCCAGCATTTT. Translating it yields CASSDRGGQSNQPQHF. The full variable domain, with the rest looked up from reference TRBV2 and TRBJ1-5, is EPEVTQTPSHQVTQMGQEVILRCVPISNHLYFYWYRQILGQKVEFLVSFYNNEISEKSEIFDDQFSVERPDGSNFTLKIRSTKLEDSAMYFCASSDRGGQSNQPQHFGDGTRLSIL.

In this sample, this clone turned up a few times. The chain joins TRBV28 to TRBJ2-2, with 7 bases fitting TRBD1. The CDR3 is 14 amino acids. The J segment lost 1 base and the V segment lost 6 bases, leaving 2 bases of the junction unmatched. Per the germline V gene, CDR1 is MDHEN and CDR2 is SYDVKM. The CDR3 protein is CASSRGKNTGELFF. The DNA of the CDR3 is TGTGCCAGCAGCAGGGGGAAGAACACCGGGGAGCTGTTTTTT.

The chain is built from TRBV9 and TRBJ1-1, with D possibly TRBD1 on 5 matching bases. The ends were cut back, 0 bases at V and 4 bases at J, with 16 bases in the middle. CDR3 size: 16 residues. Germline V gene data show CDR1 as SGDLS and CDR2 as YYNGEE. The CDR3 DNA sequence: TGTGCCAGCAGCGTAGCGCAGGGATTCATAGGCACTGAAGCTTTCTTT. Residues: CASSVAQGFIGTEAFF.

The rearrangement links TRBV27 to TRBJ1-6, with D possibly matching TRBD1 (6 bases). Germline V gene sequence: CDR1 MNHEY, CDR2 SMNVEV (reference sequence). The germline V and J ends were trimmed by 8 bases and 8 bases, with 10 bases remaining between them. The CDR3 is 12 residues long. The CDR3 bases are TGTGCCAGCCGAACAGGGCATTCACCCCTCCACTTT. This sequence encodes CASRTGHSPLHF.

This CDR3 is CASSRLGRANYGYTF. DNA of the CDR3: TGTGCCAGCAGCCGTCTGGGGAGGGCTAACTATGGCTACACCTTC. The rearrangement joins TRBV14 to TRBJ1-2; D is ambiguous. This CDR3 comprises 15 residues. The germline V gene encodes CDR1 SGHDN and CDR2 FVKESK. V shed 4 bases and J shed 0 bases, with 12 bases lying between them.

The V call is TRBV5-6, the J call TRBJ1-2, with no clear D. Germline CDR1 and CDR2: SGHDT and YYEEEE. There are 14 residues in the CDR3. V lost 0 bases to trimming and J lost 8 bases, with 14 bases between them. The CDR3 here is CASSLVETRQGYTF. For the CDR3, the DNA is TGTGCCAGCAGCTTGGTTGAGACGCGGCAAGGCTACACCTTC. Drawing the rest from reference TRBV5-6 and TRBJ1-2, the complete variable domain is DAGVTQSPTHLIKTRGQQVTLRCSPKSGHDTVSWYQQALGQGPQFIFQYYEEEERQRGNFPDRFSGHQFPNYSSELNVNALLLGDSALYLCASSLVETRQGYTFGSGTRLTVV.

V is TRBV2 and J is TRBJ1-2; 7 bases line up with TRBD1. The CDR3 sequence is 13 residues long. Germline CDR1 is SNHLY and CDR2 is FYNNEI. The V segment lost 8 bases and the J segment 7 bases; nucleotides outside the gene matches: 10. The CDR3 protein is CASSPGQSRGYTF. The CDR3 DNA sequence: TGTGCCAGCTCACCGGGACAGAGTCGTGGCTACACCTTC.

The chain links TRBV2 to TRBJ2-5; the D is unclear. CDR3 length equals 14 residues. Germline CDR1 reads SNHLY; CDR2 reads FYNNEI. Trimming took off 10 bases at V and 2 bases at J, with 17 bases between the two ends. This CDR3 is CAIKPQRGQETQYF. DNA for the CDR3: TGTGCCATCAAGCCCCAGCGTGGACAAGAGACCCAGTACTTC.

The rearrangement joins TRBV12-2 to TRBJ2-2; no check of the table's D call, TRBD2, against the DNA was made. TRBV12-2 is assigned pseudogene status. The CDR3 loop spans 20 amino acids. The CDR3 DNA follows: TGTGCAAGTCGCCCGAAATTTCCTAGCGGGAGGGCCGAAGGCACCGGGGAGCTGTTTTTT. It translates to CASRPKFPSGRAEGTGELFF.

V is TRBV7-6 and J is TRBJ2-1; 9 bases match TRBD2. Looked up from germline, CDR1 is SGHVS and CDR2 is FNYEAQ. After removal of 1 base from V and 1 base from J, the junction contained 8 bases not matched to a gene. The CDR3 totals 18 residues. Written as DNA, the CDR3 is TGTGCCAGCAGCTTAGTTATGAGTCTAGCGGGGTCCTACAATGAGCAGTTCTTC. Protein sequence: CASSLVMSLAGSYNEQFF.

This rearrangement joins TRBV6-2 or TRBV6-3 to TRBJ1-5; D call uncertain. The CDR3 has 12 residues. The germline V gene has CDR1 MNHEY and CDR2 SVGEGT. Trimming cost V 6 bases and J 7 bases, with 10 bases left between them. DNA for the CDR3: TGTGCCAGCAGCGATCCGAGGCAGCCCCAGCATTTT. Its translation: CASSDPRQPQHF.

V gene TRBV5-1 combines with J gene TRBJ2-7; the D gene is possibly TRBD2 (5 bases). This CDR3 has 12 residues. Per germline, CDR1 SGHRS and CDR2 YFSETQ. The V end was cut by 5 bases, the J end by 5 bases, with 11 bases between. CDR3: CASSFDYNEQYF. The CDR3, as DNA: TGCGCCAGCAGTTTCGACTATAACGAGCAGTACTTC.

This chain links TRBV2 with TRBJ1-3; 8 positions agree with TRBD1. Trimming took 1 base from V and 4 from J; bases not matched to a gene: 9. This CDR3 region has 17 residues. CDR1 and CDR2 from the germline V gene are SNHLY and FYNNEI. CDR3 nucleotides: TGTGCCAGCAGTGAAGTGCAGGGGGCGATCGCCGGAAACACCATATATTTT. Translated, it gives CASSEVQGAIAGNTIYF.

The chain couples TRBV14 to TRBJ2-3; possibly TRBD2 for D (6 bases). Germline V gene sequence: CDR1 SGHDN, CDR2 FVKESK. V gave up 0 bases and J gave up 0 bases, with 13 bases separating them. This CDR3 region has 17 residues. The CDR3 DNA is TGTGCCAGCAGCCAAGATGCAGTGGGACTTAGCACAGATACGCAGTATTTT. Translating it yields CASSQDAVGLSTDTQYF. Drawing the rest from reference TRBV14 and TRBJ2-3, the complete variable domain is EAGVTQFPSHSVIEKGQTVTLRCDPISGHDNLYWYRRVMGKEIKFLLHFVKESKQDESGMPNNRFLAERTGGTYSTLKVQPAELEDSGVYFCASSQDAVGLSTDTQYFGPGTRLTVL.

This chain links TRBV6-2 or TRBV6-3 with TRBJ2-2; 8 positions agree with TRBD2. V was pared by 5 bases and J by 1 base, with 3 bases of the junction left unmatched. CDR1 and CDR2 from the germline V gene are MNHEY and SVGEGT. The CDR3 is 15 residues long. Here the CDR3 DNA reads TGTGCCAGCAGTAGGACTAGCCGGAACACCGGGGAGCTGTTTTTT. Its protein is CASSRTSRNTGELFF.

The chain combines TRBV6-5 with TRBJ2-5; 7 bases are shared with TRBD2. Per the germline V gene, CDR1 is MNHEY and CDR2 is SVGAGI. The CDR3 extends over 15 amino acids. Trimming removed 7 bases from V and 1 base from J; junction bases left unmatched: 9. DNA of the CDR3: TGTGCCAGCAAGACGAGGAGGACTAGCCAAGAGACCCAGTACTTC. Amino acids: CASKTRRTSQETQYF.